These 28 T cell receptor delta chains share one sample of origin, sequenced in a study of γδ T cells in repeated Plasmodium falciparum infection. TCRdb re-called the multiplex PCR reads with CATT. The sample contains around 52,000 delta-chain clones, 1.7% of which appear only once. Bulk repertoires came from Vgamma9/Vdelta2+ or Vdelta2-negative gammadelta T cells flow-sorted from PBMC. Sequencing used gamma-delta T cells from blood. These receptors originate from a pool of human donors (malaria-infected and uninfected, not separated).

Only a few counts were recorded for this clone. A read error may explain this, as a much larger clone is one base away. The rearrangement links TRDV1 to TRDJ3, with TRDD3 matching over 12 bases. Germline lookup yields CDR1 TSWWSYY and CDR2 QGS. CDR3 length: 26 residues. The junction had 23 bases not matched to a gene; V was cut back by 2 bases and J by 0 bases. The CDR3 spells CALGEVRSLGDTRPVTASWDTRQMFF. The CDR3, as DNA: TGTGCTCTTGGGGAAGTAAGGAGTCTGGGGGATACGCGCCCTGTGACCGCCTCCTGGGACACCCGACAGATGTTTTTC.

This clone occurred many times. The CDR3 sequence is CALGKGLPHLGDRTDKLIF. The CDR3 DNA is TGTGCTCTTGGGAAAGGCCTCCCGCATCTGGGGGACCGCACCGATAAACTCATCTTT. V gene TRDV1 combines with J gene TRDJ1, with 8 bases identical to TRDD3. The CDR3 is 19 residues long. The J segment lost 1 base and the V segment lost 5 bases, leaving 18 bases of the junction unmatched. Germline V gene sequence: CDR1 TSWWSYY, CDR2 QGS.

V and J are TRDV1 and TRDJ1; TRDD3 agrees at 11 bases. TCRdb lists no J gene, so it was determined here by aligning the DNA to germline. This CDR3 spans 18 amino acids. The trim removed 1 base at V and 4 bases at J, leaving 11 bases unmatched. Per germline, CDR1 TSWWSYY and CDR2 QGS. In DNA form, the CDR3 reads TGTGCTCTTGGGGAACGGGGCGTGCTGGGGGATACTGGCGATAAACTCATCTTT. The encoded protein is CALGERGVLGDTGDKLIF.

This clone was detected a few times. The protein TCRdb gives is from a much larger clone and does not agree with this DNA's translation at residue 7, likely a read error; the protein shown here comes from the DNA. The chain recombines TRDV1 with TRDJ1; 13 positions agree with TRDD3. TCRdb supplies no J gene; here it was assigned by aligning the nucleotide sequence to germline. There are 28 residues in the CDR3. With V trimmed by 4 bases and J by 4 bases, 42 bases remained unmatched. Germline V gene lookup returns CDR1 TSWWSYY and CDR2 QGS. The DNA of the CDR3 is TGTGCTCTTGGGGTCCCCCCAAGCGGGCCTATCATGTACTGGGGGATACGCGCAGTTGGGCTTCATTACGATAAACTCATCTTT. Amino acids: CALGVPPSGPIMYWGIRAVGLHYDKLIF.

For this clone: A far larger clone lies a single base away; this is likely a read error. Other nucleotide sequences in the sample specify the same CDR3. This rearrangement joins TRDV1 to TRDJ1; 9 positions agree with TRDD3. V trimming: 2 bases; J trimming: 0 bases; junction bases outside the gene matches: 31. The CDR3 is 25 amino acids. Germline V lookup: CDR1 TSWWSYY, CDR2 QGS. CDR3 sequence: CALGEFCPPNSYRYWGKRYTDKLIF. CDR3 DNA sequence: TGTGCTCTTGGGGAATTTTGCCCCCCCAATTCCTACCGGTACTGGGGGAAACGTTACACCGATAAACTCATCTTT.

A word on this clone: A read error is the likely source, as a far larger clone sits one nucleotide away. The identical CDR3 is also encoded by other nucleotide sequences in the sample. The chain has TRDV3 and TRDJ1; TRDD3 is a possible D gene (8 bases). The J gene comes from matching the DNA to germline here; TCRdb lacks it. In germline, CDR1 is TVYSNPD, CDR2 GDNSRS (reference sequence). This CDR3 has 19 residues. In nucleotides, the CDR3 is TGTGCCTTCGAGCCTTCCTTTACTCGGGGGGATAGGGGAACCGACAAACTCATCTTT. Translating it yields CAFEPSFTRGDRGTDKLIF.

This clone was seen more than once but under ten times. TCRdb assigns this DNA the protein of a much larger clone, which departs from its translation at residue 16; this likely reflects a read error, and the protein shown comes from translating the DNA. This rearrangement joins TRDV1 to TRDJ1, with D tentatively TRDD3 (6 bases). The J gene, absent from TCRdb, was called here by matching the DNA to germline. The length of the CDR3 is 24 residues. Looked up from germline, CDR1 is TSWWSYY and CDR2 is QGS. V lost 4 bases and J lost 1, with 40 bases in between. The CDR3 DNA sequence: TGTGCTCTTGGGGGATACACTCCCTTACCGGAGGTCTTTTACTGGGAGACTTCCACCGATAAACTCATCTTT. Protein: CALGGYTPLPEVFYWETSTDKLIF.

As concerns this clone: The TCRdb protein comes from a much larger clone and disagrees with this DNA's translation at residue 12, likely due to a read error; the protein given here is derived from the DNA. This chain joins TRDV1 and TRDJ1; D gene unclear. Because TCRdb records no J gene, it was assigned here through a match of the DNA to germline. Germline assignment: CDR1 TSWWSYY and CDR2 QGS. This CDR3 is 24 amino acids long. V was shortened by 5 bases and J by 2 bases, with 42 bases between the two germline ends. The chain's CDR3 is CALGKNFGVAVHYLLAGETDKLIF. The DNA for the CDR3 is TGTGCTCTTGGGAAAAACTTCGGGGTGGCGGTCCACTATCTCTTGGCAGGTGAGACCGATAAACTCATCTTT.

This clone was counted many times. The genes are TRDV1 and TRDJ1; D is possibly TRDD3 (6 bases). Germline CDR1 TSWWSYY, CDR2 QGS. This CDR3 region has 21 residues. Trimming took 0 bases from V and 1 from J, leaving 27 bases between them. For the CDR3, the DNA is TGTGCTCTTGGGGAACTTAGAGGCGTGGGGGGCACGGTGAGGGGCACCGATAAACTCATCTTT. This codes for CALGELRGVGGTVRGTDKLIF.

This clone appeared a few times. The TCRdb record carries a much larger clone's protein, which differs from this DNA's translation at residue 11; a read error is the likely cause, and the protein listed here is the DNA translation. Other DNA sequences of this sample code for an identical CDR3. This sequence joins TRDV1 and TRDJ1; 9 bases line up with TRDD3. The J gene was missing in TCRdb and was found by matching the end of the DNA to germline. In germline, CDR1 is TSWWSYY, CDR2 QGS. The CDR3 length is 23 residues. With V trimmed by 4 bases and J by 1 base, 28 bases remained unmatched. Here the CDR3 DNA reads TGTGCTCTTGGGGCACCTCCTACGGGCATACCGGGGGATACCAATCTTTGCACCGATAAACTCATCTTT. Its protein product is CALGAPPTGIPGDTNLCTDKLIF.

This clone was observed many times. This DNA's translation differs at residue 13 from TCRdb's protein, which comes from a much larger clone; a read error is likely, and the protein shown is translated from the DNA. The chain combines TRDV1 with TRDJ1, with 7 bases matching TRDD2. TCRdb gives no J gene; it was assigned here by matching the DNA to germline. This CDR3 comprises 19 residues. V lost 5 bases and J lost 0; bases outside the gene matches: 18. Germline V lookup: CDR1 TSWWSYY, CDR2 QGS. This CDR3 reads CALGTSIPTVWEHTDKLIF. In DNA, the CDR3 is TGTGCTCTTGGGACCTCTATTCCTACAGTGTGGGAGCACACCGATAAACTCATCTTT.

This clone came up many times. This probably arose from a read error, given a far larger clone one base away. The same CDR3 also results from other DNA sequences found in this sample. The rearrangement links TRDV1 to TRDJ1, with 13 bases that match TRDD3. Unmatched junction bases numbered 21, after V lost 9 bases and J lost 5 bases. This CDR3 has 19 amino acids. Germline-derived CDR1 and CDR2 are TSWWSYY and QGS. CDR3 DNA sequence: TGTGCTCTCAATCACAAGGCAAACTGGGGGATACGGCCCACTGATAAACTCATCTTT. It is translated as CALNHKANWGIRPTDKLIF.

A word on this clone: The TCRdb protein, from a much larger clone, departs from this DNA's translation at residue 16, likely by read error; the protein shown derives from the DNA. The chain recombines TRDV3 with TRDJ2; D is unclear. CDR3 size: 20 residues. V lost 4 bases, J lost 10 bases, and 40 bases lay in between. Germline V gene data show CDR1 as TVYSNPD and CDR2 as GDNSRS (reference sequence). The CDR3 loop is CASYSPTAGFIRSLAEQLFF. CDR3 nucleotide sequence: TGTGCCTCCTATTCACCAACTGCTGGATTTATCAGAAGTCTGGCAGAACAACTCTTCTTT. Complete variable domain (other parts from reference TRDV3 and TRDJ2): CDKVTQSSPDQTVASGSEVVLLCTYDTVYSNPDLFWYRIRPDYSFQFVFYGDNSRSEGADFTQGRFSVKHILTQKAFHLVISPVRTEDSATYYCASYSPTAGFIRSLAEQLFFGKGTQLIVEP.

To note about this clone: It is likely a read error: a sequence one base away is far more abundant. The identical CDR3 is also encoded by other nucleotide sequences in the sample. V and J are TRDV1 and TRDJ1; 11 bases fit TRDD3. TCRdb does not report a J gene; here it was assigned by matching the DNA to germline references. The CDR3 is 24 amino acids. Germline V gene data show CDR1 as TSWWSYY and CDR2 as QGS. J gave up 5 bases and V 3 bases, and 32 bases lay outside the gene matches. The CDR3 loop reads CALGDPGRLPRSGGYPRHRDKLIF. The CDR3 DNA is TGTGCTCTTGGGGATCCCGGACGCCTTCCCCGGTCTGGGGGATACCCTCGGCACCGGGATAAACTCATCTTT.

As to this clone: This sequence is one base from a far larger clone and is likely a read error. This sample also contains other DNA sequences that code for the same CDR3. No J gene call was made, and the V gene is TRDV1; the table names TRDD3, a call not compared with the DNA. CDR3 length: 25 residues. Germline loops: CDR1 TSWWSYY, CDR2 QGS. The CDR3 nucleotides are TGTGCTCTTGGGGAACTAGAGCTGTTCCTACGTCCTTACTGGGGGATACGCTCGGGGACAGCACAACTCTTTTTT. This translates into CALGELELFLRPYWGIRSGTAQLFF.

This clone was picked up a small number of times. A read error likely explains why the TCRdb protein, taken from a much larger clone, differs from this DNA's translation at residue 10; the protein shown is translated from the DNA. The chain carries TRDV1 and TRDJ1; 13 nucleotides agree with TRDD3. Germline assignment: CDR1 TSWWSYY and CDR2 QGS. The CDR3 runs to 21 residues. The trim removed 9 bases at V and 5 bases at J, leaving 27 bases unmatched. CDR3 in DNA: TGTGCTCTGCGGGTCCTTCCTACGATACTAACTGGGGGATACGCAACTGATAAACTCATCTTT. As protein: CALRVLPTILTGGYATDKLIF.

This clone has only a few counts. This likely reflects a read error, since a far larger clone is one base away. This sample includes further DNA sequences coding for the same CDR3. The rearrangement uses TRDV1 and TRDJ1; TRDD2 is a possible D gene (8 bases). Germline V gene sequence: CDR1 TSWWSYY, CDR2 QGS. The CDR3 has 22 residues. The germline V and J ends were trimmed by 3 bases and 4 bases, with 36 bases remaining between them. The CDR3 DNA sequence: TGTGCTCTTGGGGAGCCCGACGCTTCCTACAAAACTGGGGACTCTCGGGGCGATAAACTCATCTTT. It encodes CALGEPDASYKTGDSRGDKLIF.

This clone has more than one count but fewer than ten. The amino acid sequence in TCRdb belongs to a much larger clone and departs from this DNA's translation at residue 14, likely a sequencing read error; the sequence shown is translated from the DNA. The chain is built from TRDV1 and TRDJ1, with a tentative D call TRDD2 (6 bases). No J gene was available from TCRdb, and it was assigned here by a germline match of the DNA. The germline V gene encodes CDR1 TSWWSYY and CDR2 QGS. CDR3 length: 24 amino acids. In DNA form, the CDR3 reads TGTGCTATTGGGGAAACGGGCCTTCCCAAACGTGGAGGGGAACCACCCATAAACACCGATAAACTCATCTTT. This gives the protein CAIGETGLPKRGGEPPINTDKLIF.

This clone occurred a few times. A far larger clone is only one base removed, so a read error is likely. The CDR3 protein is CALGEFCPPNSYRYWGKRYTDKLIF. CDR3 DNA sequence: TGCGCTCTTGGGGAATTTTGCCCCCCTAATTCCTACCGGTACTGGGGGAAACGTTACACCGATAAACTCATCTTT. The chain carries TRDV1 and TRDJ1, with TRDD3 matching over 9 bases. As TCRdb names no J gene, one was assigned here on the basis of a DNA match to germline. CDR1 is TSWWSYY, CDR2 QGS, per germline. This CDR3 has 25 amino acids.

Comments on this clone: For this DNA, TCRdb reports the protein of a much larger clone, which diverges at residue 4, most likely from a read error; the protein presented here is translated directly from the DNA. J is TRDJ1 and V is TRDV1; D is unresolved. CDR1 and CDR2 (germline): TSWWSYY, QGS. The length of the CDR3 is 12 residues. CDR3 in amino acids: CALREPAHKLIF. The CDR3 region has the DNA TGTGCTCTTAGGGAACCAGCGCATAAACTCATCTTT.

Turning to this clone: A read error likely explains why the TCRdb protein, taken from a much larger clone, differs from this DNA's translation at residue 9; the protein shown is translated from the DNA. This chain joins TRDV1 and TRDJ1; the D gene is possibly TRDD3 (8 bases). The CDR3 extends over 24 amino acids. Trimming cost V 6 bases and J 1 base, with 42 bases left between them. Germline loops: CDR1 TSWWSYY, CDR2 QGS. CDR3 in DNA: TGTGCTCTTGGCCGATCAAAGATTACTGCCTTCCTTCGGGGGATAGGAGGGGGCACCGATAAACTCATCTTT. This encodes CALGRSKITAFLRGIGGGTDKLIF.

Concerning this clone: A clone one base away is much larger, so this may be a read error. The genes are TRDV1 and TRDJ1; possible D gene TRDD3, 6 bases. In the absence of a J gene in TCRdb, the DNA was matched to germline to assign it here. Between the trimmed V and J ends, which lost 10 bases and 4 bases, there was a span of 37 bases. The CDR3 is made up of 20 amino acids. Germline CDR1 is TSWWSYY and CDR2 is QGS. CDR3 residues: CAPELPRWGPRGIDFDKLIF. As DNA, the CDR3 is TGTGCTCCCGAGCTTCCGAGATGGGGGCCACGGGGTATCGACTTCGATAAACTCATCTTT.

Concerning this clone: The protein in TCRdb stems from a much larger clone and differs at residue 11 from this DNA's translation, likely a read error; here the protein is translated from the DNA. The J gene is TRDJ1, the V gene TRDV1, with TRDD3 matching over 8 bases. Assignment of the J gene here rests on matching the DNA to germline, because TCRdb gives none. J gave up 1 base and V 1 base, and 11 bases lay outside the gene matches. Per germline, CDR1 TSWWSYY and CDR2 QGS. CDR3 length equals 18 residues. The CDR3 DNA follows: TGTGCTCTTGGGGAACCTCCGTACTGGGGGGTACGCACCGATAAACTCATCTTT. It is translated as CALGEPPYWGVRTDKLIF.

The sample holds many counts of this clone. A read error may produce the germline difference seen at one junction end. Other DNA sequences in this sample translate to the same CDR3. The chain uses TRDV1 and TRDJ1; 11 bases align to TRDD3. Germline-derived CDR1 and CDR2 are TSWWSYY and QGS. The length of the CDR3 is 19 residues. The CDR3 nucleotides are TGTGCTCTTGGGGGTATGCCCTACTGGGGGATATTTGGCGGCGATAAACCCATCTTT. Protein product: CALGGMPYWGIFGGDKPIF.

Of note for this clone: This DNA's translation differs at residue 17 from TCRdb's protein, which comes from a much larger clone; a read error is likely, and the protein shown is translated from the DNA. The chain combines TRDV1 with TRDJ1, with 13 nucleotides matching TRDD3. There are 19 residues in the CDR3. The germline V gene has CDR1 TSWWSYY and CDR2 QGS. The chain's CDR3 is CALNHKANWGIRPTDKRIF. The CDR3 coding sequence is TGTGCTCTCAATCACAAGGCAAACTGGGGGATACGGCCCACCGATAAACGCATCTTT.

This clone came up many times. The protein in TCRdb stems from a much larger clone and differs at residue 3 from this DNA's translation, likely a read error; here the protein is translated from the DNA. V usage is TRDV1 and J usage is TRDJ1, with TRDD3 identical over 13 bases. The CDR3 spans 15 residues. Germline V lookup: CDR1 TSWWSYY, CDR2 QGS. CDR3 DNA: TGTGCTCCTGGGGACTGCACTGGGGGATACGAGAAACTCATCTTT. Amino acids: CAPGDCTGGYEKLIF.

This clone was found many times. The protein given by TCRdb reflects a much larger clone and differs at residue 26 from this DNA's translation, likely from a read error; the protein shown is the DNA's translation. This chain connects TRDV2 to TRDJ1, with TRDD3 matching 8 bases. The CDR3 is 29 amino acids. The germline V gene encodes CDR1 GEAIGNYY and CDR2 EKD. DNA of the CDR3: TGTGCCTGTGACCCTGCCTTCCGGCCCAATGGAGTAGAGCCCTTACTGGGGGCCGACGCTGACCTATACACCGATAGACTCATCTTT. It encodes CACDPAFRPNGVEPLLGADADLYTDRLIF.

There are many counts of this clone. J is TRDJ1 and V is TRDV1; 7 positions agree with TRDD3. Germline trimming cut 1 base from V and 5 bases from J; bases unmatched to any gene: 13. The CDR3 contains 17 residues. Looked up from germline, CDR1 is TSWWSYY and CDR2 is QGS. CDR3 sequence (DNA): TGTGCTCTTGGGGAACAGCCCTACGGGGGGATCCCAGATAAACTCATCTTT. Its protein product is CALGEQPYGGIPDKLIF.